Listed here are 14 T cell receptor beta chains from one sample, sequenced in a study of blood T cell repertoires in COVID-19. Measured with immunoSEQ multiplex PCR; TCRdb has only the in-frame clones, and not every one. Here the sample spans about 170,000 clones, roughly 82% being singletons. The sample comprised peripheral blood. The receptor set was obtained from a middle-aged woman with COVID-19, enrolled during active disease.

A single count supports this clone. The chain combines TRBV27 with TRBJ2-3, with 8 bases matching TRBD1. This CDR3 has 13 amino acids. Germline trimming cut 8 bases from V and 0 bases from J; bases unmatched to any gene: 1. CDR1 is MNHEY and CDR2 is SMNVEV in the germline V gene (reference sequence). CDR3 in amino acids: CASRDRSTDTQYF. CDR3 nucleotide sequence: TGTGCCAGCCGGGACAGGAGCACAGATACGCAGTATTTT.

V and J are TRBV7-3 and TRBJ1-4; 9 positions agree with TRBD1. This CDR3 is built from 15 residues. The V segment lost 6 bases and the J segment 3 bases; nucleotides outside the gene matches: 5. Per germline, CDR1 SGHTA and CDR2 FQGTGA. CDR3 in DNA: TGTGCCAGCAGAAAATACAGGGGGCCTAATGAAAAACTGTTTTTT. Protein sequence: CASRKYRGPNEKLFF.

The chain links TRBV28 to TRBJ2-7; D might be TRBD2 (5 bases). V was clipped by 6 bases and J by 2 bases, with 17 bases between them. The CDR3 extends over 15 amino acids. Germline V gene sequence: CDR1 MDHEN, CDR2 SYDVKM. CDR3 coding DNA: TGTGCCAGCAGCCCAACCCACCTAGCAACCTACGAGCAGTACTTC. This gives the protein CASSPTHLATYEQYF.

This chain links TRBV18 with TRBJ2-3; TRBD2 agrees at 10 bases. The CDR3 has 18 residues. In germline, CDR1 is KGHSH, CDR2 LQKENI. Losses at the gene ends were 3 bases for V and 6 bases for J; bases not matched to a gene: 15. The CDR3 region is CASSPTPRLAGVSDTQYF. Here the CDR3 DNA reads TGTGCCAGCTCACCGACTCCACGTCTAGCGGGAGTTAGCGATACGCAGTATTTT.

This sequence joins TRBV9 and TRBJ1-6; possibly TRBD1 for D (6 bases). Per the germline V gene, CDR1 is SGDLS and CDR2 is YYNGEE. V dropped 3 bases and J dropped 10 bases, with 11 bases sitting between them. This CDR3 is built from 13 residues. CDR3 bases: TGTGCCAGCAGCGGAACAGGGTACTCACCCCTCCACTTT. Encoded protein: CASSGTGYSPLHF. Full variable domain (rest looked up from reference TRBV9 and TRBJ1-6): DSGVTQTPKHLITATGQRVTLRCSPRSGDLSVYWYQQSLDQGLQFLIQYYNGEERAKGNILERFSAQQFPDLHSELNLSSLELGDSALYFCASSGTGYSPLHFGNGTRLTVT.

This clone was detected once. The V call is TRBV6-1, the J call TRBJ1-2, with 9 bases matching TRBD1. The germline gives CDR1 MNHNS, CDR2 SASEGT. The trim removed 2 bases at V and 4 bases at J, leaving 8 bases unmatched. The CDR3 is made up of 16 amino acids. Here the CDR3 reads CASSERWDRVVYGYTF. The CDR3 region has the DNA TGTGCCAGCAGTGAAAGATGGGACAGGGTTGTCTATGGCTACACCTTC.

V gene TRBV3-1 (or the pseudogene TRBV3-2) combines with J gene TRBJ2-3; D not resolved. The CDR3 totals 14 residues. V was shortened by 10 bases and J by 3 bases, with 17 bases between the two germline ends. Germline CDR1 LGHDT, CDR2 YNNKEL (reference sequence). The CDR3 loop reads CATSALTWTDTQYF. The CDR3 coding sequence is TGTGCCACCTCAGCTTTGACATGGACAGATACGCAGTATTTT.

The CDR3 loop reads CASSLQGGTGNTIYF. The CDR3 nucleotides read TGTGCCAGCAGCCTACAGGGTGGAACTGGAAACACCATATATTTT. V usage is TRBV5-4 and J usage is TRBJ1-3; maybe TRBD1 (6 bases). In germline, CDR1 is SGHNT, CDR2 YYREEE (reference sequence). Trimming cost V 4 bases and J 2 bases, with 13 bases left between them. This CDR3 region has 15 residues.

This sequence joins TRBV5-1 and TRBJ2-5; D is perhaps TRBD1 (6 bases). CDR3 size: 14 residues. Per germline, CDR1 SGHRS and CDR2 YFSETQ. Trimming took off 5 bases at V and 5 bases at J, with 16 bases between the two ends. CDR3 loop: CASRPQGFSETQYF. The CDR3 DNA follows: TGCGCCAGCAGACCTCAGGGGTTTTCGGAGACCCAGTACTTC.

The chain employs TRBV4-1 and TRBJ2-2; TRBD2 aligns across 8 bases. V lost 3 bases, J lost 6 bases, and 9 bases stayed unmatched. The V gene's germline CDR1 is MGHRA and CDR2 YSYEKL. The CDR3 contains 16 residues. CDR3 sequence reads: CASSQSGSTPSGELFF. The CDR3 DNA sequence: TGCGCCAGCAGCCAGAGCGGGAGTACCCCATCCGGGGAGCTGTTTTTT.

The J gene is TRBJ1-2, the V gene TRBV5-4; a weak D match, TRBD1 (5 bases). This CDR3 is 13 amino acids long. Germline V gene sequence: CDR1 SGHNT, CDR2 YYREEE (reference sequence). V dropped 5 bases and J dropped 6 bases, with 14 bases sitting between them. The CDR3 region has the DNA TGTGCCAGCAGGACAGAGGTGGGGCATGGCTACACCTTC. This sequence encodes CASRTEVGHGYTF.

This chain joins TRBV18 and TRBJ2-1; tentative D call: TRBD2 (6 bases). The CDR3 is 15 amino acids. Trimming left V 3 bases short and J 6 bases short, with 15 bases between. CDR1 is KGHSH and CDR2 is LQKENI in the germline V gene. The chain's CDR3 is CASSPPRRGRNEQFF. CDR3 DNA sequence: TGTGCCAGCTCACCGCCCAGGCGGGGACGCAATGAGCAGTTCTTC.

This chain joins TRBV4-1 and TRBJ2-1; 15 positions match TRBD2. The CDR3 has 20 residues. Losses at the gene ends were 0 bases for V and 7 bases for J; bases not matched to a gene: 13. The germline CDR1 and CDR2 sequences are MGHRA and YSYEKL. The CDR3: CASSQDLTLTGTSGRNEQFF. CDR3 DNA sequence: TGCGCCAGCAGCCAAGATTTGACCTTGACCGGGACTAGCGGGAGGAATGAGCAGTTCTTC.

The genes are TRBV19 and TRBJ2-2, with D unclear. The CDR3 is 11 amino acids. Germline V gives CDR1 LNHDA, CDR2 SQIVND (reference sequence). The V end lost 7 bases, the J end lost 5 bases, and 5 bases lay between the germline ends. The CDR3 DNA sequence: TGTGCCAGTACCGGGACCGGGGAGCTGTTTTTT. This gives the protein CASTGTGELFF.